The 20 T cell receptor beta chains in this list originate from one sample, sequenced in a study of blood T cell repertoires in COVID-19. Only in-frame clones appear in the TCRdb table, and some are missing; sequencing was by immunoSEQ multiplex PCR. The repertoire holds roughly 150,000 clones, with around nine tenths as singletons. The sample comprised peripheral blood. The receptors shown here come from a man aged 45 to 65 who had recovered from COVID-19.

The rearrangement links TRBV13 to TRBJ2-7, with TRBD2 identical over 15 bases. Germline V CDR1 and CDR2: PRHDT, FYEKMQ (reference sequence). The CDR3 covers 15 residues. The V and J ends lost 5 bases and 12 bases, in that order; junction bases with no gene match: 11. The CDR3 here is CASSINGLAGGVLYF. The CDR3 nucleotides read TGTGCCAGCAGCATCAACGGACTAGCGGGAGGGGTCTTGTACTTC.

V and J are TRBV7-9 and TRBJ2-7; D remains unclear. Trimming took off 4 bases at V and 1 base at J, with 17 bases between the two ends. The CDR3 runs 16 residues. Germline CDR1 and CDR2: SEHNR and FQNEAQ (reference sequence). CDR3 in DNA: TGTGCCAGCAGCTCCCAGTTGGTTTCAGGATCCTACGAGCAGTACTTC. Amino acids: CASSSQLVSGSYEQYF. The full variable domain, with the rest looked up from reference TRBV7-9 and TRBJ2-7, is DTGVSQNPRHKITKRGQNVTFRCDPISEHNRLYWYRQTLGQGPEFLTYFQNEAQLEKSRLLSDRFSAERPKGSFSTLEIQRTEQGDSAMYLCASSSQLVSGSYEQYFGPGTRLTVT.

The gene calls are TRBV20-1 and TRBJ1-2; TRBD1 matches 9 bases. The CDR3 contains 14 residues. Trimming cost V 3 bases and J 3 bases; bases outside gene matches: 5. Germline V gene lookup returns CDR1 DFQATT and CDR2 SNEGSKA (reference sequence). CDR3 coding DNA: TGCAGTGCTAGTACGGGACAGGGTCACTATGGCTACACCTTC. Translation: CSASTGQGHYGYTF.

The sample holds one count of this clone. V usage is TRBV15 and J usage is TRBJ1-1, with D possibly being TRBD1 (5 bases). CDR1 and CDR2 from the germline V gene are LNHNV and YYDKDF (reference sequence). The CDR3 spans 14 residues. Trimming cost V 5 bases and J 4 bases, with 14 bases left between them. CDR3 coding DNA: TGTGCCACCAGCTCCCTTCAGGGCAGCACTGAAGCTTTCTTT. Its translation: CATSSLQGSTEAFF.

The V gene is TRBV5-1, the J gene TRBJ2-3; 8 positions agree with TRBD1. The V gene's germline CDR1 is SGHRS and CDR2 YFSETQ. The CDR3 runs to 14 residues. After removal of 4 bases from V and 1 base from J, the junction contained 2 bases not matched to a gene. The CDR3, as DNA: TGCGCCAGCAGCCCGGGACAGGGCACAGATACGCAGTATTTT. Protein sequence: CASSPGQGTDTQYF.

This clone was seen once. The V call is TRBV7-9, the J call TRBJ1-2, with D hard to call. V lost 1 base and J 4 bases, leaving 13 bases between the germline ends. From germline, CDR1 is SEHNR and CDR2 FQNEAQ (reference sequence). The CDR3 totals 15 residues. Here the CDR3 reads CASSLESLNGYGYTF. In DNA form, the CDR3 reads TGTGCCAGCAGCTTAGAAAGCCTGAATGGCTATGGCTACACCTTC. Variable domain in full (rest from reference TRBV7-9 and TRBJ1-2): DTGVSQNPRHKITKRGQNVTFRCDPISEHNRLYWYRQTLGQGPEFLTYFQNEAQLEKSRLLSDRFSAERPKGSFSTLEIQRTEQGDSAMYLCASSLESLNGYGYTFGSGTRLTVV.

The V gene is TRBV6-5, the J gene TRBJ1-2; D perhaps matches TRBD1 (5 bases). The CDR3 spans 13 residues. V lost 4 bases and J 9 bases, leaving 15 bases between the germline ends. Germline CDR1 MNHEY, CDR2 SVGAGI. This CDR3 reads CASSSTGYTSYTF. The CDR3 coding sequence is TGTGCCAGCAGTTCAACAGGCTACACTAGCTACACCTTC.

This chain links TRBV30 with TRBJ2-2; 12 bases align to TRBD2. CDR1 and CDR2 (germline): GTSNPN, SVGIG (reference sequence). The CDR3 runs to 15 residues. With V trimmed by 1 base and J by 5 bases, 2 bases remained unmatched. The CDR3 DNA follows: TGTGCCTGGAGTGGACTAGCGGGGGCAACCGGGGAGCTGTTTTTT. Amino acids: CAWSGLAGATGELFF.

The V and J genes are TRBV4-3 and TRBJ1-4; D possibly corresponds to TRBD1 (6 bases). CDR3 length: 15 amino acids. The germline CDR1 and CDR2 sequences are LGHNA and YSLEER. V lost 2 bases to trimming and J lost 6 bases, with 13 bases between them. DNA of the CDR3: TGCGCCAGCAGCCAATTCGGGACACTGGATGAAAAACTGTTTTTT. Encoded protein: CASSQFGTLDEKLFF.

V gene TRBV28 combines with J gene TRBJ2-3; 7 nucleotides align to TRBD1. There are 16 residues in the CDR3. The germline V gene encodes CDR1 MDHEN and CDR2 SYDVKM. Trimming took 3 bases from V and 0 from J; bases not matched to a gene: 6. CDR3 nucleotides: TGTGCCAGCAGTTTCAGGGGGACCTCTAGCACAGATACGCAGTATTTT. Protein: CASSFRGTSSTDTQYF.

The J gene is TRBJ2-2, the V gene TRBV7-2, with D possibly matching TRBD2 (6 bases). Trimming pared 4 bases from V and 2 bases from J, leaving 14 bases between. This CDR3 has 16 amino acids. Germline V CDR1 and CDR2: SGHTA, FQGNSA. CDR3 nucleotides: TGTGCCAGCAGCTCGCCGGGGACTCTTAACACCGGGGAGCTGTTTTTT. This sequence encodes CASSSPGTLNTGELFF.

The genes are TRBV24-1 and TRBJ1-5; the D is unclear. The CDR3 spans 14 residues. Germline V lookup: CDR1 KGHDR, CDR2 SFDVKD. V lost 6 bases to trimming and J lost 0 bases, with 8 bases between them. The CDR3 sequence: CATSTSHSNQPQHF. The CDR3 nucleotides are TGTGCCACCAGTACGAGCCATAGCAATCAGCCCCAGCATTTT.

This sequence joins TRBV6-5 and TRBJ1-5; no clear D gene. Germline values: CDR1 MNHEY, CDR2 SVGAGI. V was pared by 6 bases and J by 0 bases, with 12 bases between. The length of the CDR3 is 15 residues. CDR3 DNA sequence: TGTGCCAGCAGACTTCTGCTTTTTAGCAATCAGCCCCAGCATTTT. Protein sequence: CASRLLLFSNQPQHF.

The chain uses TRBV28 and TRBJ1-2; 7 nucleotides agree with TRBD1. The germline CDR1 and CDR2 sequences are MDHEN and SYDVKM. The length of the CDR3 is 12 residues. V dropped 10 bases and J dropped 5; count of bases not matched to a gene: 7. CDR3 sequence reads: CATTGTVYGYTF. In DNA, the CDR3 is TGTGCCACCACAGGGACAGTGTATGGCTACACCTTC.

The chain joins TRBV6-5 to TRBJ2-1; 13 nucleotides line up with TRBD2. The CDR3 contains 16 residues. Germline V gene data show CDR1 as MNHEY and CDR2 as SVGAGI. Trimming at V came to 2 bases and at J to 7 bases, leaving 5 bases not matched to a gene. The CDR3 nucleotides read TGTGCCAGCAGTTACAAAGTGACTAGCGGGAGGAATGAGCAGTTCTTC. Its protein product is CASSYKVTSGRNEQFF.

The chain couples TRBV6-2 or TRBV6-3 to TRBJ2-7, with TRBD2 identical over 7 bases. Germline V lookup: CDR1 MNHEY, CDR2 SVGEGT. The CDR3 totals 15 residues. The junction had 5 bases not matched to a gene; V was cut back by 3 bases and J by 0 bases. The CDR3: CASSYLAGNSYEQYF. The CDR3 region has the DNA TGTGCCAGCAGTTATTTAGCGGGTAACTCCTACGAGCAGTACTTC.

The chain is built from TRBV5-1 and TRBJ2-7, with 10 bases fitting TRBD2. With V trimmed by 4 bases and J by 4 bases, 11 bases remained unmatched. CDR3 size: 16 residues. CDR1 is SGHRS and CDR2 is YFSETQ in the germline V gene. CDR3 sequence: CASSVLKLAGKYEQYF. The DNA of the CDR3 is TGCGCCAGCAGCGTACTGAAACTAGCGGGAAAATACGAGCAGTACTTC.

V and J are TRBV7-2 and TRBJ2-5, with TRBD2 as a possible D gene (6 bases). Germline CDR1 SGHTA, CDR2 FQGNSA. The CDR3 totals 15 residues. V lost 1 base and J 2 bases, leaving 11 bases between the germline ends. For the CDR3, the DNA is TGTGCCAGCAGCTTAGGGCGGGGTAATCAAGAGACCCAGTACTTC. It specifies CASSLGRGNQETQYF.

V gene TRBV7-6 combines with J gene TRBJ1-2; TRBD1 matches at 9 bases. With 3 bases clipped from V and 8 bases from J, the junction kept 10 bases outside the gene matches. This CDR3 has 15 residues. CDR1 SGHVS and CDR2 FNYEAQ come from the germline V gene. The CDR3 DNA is TGTGCCAGCAGCTTGCAGACAGGGGGATGGCAGGGCTACACCTTC. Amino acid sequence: CASSLQTGGWQGYTF. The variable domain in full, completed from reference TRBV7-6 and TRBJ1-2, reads GAGVSQSPRYKVTKRGQDVALRCDPISGHVSLYWYRQALGQGPEFLTYFNYEAQQDKSGLPNDRFSAERPEGSISTLTIQRTEQRDSAMYRCASSLQTGGWQGYTFGSGTRLTVV.

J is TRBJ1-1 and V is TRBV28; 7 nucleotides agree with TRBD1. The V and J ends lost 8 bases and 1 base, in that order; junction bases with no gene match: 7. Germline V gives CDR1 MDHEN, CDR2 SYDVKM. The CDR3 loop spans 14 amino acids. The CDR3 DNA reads TGTGCCAGCCCCCCCCGGACAGGGAACACTGAAGCTTTCTTT. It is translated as CASPPRTGNTEAFF. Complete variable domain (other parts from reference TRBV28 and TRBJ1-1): DVKVTQSSRYLVKRTGEKVFLECVQDMDHENMFWYRQDPGLGLRLIYFSYDVKMKEKGDIPEGYSVSREKKERFSLILESASTNQTSMYLCASPPRTGNTEAFFGQGTRLTVV.